The sequence of this T cell receptor beta chain was determined in a study of beta chain features in type 1 diabetes. Study context: Examined across all samples were about 110 million sorted cells.

Expressed TCRB transcripts were sequenced because the entire RNA isolate underwent reverse transcription. TCRdb's table, derived via immunoSEQ multiplex PCR, lists solely in-frame clones and lacks some. The repertoire includes some 900,000 clones, around a sixth of them detected once, and about 0.02% sits in the top ten. The CDR3 totals 17 residues. V dropped 5 bases and J dropped 0 bases, with 14 bases sitting between them. CDR1 is SEHNR, CDR2 FQNEAQ, per germline (reference sequence). As for this clone: Antigen: not known.

Whole-study results and caveats: Compared to healthy donors, patients appeared to have naive, central memory and Treg TCRB repertoires that were more alike. More deletions and fewer insertions at VDJ junctions were seen in type 1 diabetes patients. A possible short-template PCR bias applies equally to patients and controls.

This receptor was taken from a woman under 30 in good health. The V gene is TRBV7-9, the J gene TRBJ2-6; D call uncertain. Sequencing used naive CD4+ T cells from blood. The CDR3: CASSTRRRYSGANVLTF. The DNA of the CDR3 is TGTGCCAGCAGCACCCGTCGACGGTACTCTGGGGCCAACGTCCTGACTTTC.